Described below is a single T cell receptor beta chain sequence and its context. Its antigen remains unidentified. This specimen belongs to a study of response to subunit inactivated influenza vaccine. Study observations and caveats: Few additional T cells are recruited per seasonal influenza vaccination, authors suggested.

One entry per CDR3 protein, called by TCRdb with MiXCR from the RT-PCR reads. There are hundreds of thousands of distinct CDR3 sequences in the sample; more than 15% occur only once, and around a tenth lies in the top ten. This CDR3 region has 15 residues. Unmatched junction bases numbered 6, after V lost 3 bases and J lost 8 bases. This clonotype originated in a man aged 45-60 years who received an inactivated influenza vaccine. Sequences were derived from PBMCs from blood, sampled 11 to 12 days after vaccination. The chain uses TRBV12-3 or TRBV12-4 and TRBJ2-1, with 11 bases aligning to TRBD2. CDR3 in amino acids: CASSFELAGADEQFF. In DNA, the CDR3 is TGTGCCAGCAGTTTCGAACTAGCGGGAGCGGATGAGCAGTTCTTC.